This entry concerns a single T cell receptor beta chain. Its matching antigen is unknown. These data belong to a study of T cell responses to AZD1222 COVID-19 vaccine. Study in general: Second doses at about 4 or about 12 weeks were pooled. Regarding the study as a whole: Clonal diversity may have been underestimated in mostly white British donors. Researchers took repertoire samples only after the peak T cell response had come.

The CDR3 covers 16 residues. Between the trimmed V and J ends, which lost 6 bases and 4 bases, there was a span of 22 bases. Looked up from germline, CDR1 is MDHEN and CDR2 is SYDVKM. This table comes from immunoSEQ multiplex PCR, and its TCRdb copy is limited to in-frame clones, with some not included. This sample has roughly 150,000 clones, with over 75% found just once. J is TRBJ2-7 and V is TRBV28; D remains unclear. The sequenced sample was peripheral blood, obtained on day 0 of AZD1222 vaccination. The clonotype comes from an adult in good health. CDR3 sequence (DNA): TGTGCCAGCAGCTCCTTTGGGCAGAAAAGATCTTACGAGCAGTACTTC. Protein sequence: CASSSFGQKRSYEQYF.